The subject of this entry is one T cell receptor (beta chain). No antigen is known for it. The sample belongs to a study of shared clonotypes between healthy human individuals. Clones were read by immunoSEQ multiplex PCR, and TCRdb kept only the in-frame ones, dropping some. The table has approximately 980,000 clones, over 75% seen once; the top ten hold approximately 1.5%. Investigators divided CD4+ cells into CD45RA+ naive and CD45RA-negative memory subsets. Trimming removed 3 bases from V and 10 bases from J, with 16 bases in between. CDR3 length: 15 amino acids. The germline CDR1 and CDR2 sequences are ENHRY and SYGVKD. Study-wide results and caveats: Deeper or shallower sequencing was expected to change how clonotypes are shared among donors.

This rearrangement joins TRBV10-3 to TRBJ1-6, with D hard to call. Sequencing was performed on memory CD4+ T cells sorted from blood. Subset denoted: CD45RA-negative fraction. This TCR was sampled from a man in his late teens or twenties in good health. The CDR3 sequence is CAISELGPGGSPLHF. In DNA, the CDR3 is TGTGCCATCAGTGAACTCGGCCCCGGAGGGTCACCCCTCCACTTT.